The 20 T cell receptor beta chains below all came from one sample that was sequenced in a study of beta chain features in type 1 diabetes. Expressed TCRB transcripts were sequenced because the entire RNA isolate underwent reverse transcription. Repertoires were generated with immunoSEQ multiplex PCR, while TCRdb's copy carries only in-frame clones and drops some. The data show 450,000 or so clones, 11% seen once. The material sequenced was naive CD4+ T cells from blood. The receptors here all came from a young woman in good health.

This clone was picked up a small number of times. The V and J genes are TRBV6-5 and TRBJ2-3; unclear D gene. The CDR3 runs 13 residues. In germline, CDR1 is MNHEY, CDR2 SVGAGI. V was clipped by 8 bases and J by 1 base, with 10 bases between them. The CDR3 loop is CASFRTGTDTQYF. The CDR3 nucleotides read TGTGCCAGCTTTCGAACAGGCACAGATACGCAGTATTTT.

In this sample, this clone turned up a few times. The chain couples TRBV29-1 to TRBJ1-1; no clear D. The CDR3 totals 12 residues. CDR1 is SQVTM, CDR2 ANQGSEA, per germline. Trimming took off 4 bases at V and 3 bases at J, with 9 bases between the two ends. CDR3 protein: CSVALHYTEAFF. In nucleotides, the CDR3 is TGCAGCGTTGCCCTACACTACACTGAAGCTTTCTTT. Looking up the rest from reference TRBV29-1 and TRBJ1-1 gives the full variable domain: SAVISQKPSRDICQRGTSLTIQCQVDSQVTMMFWYRQQPGQSLTLIATANQGSEATYESGFVIDKFPISRPNLTFSTLTVSNMSPEDSSIYLCSVALHYTEAFFGQGTRLTVV.

This clone was picked up a small number of times. The chain couples TRBV4-1 to TRBJ1-2; the D is unclear. This CDR3 region has 13 residues. Between the trimmed V and J ends, which lost 1 base and 7 bases, there was a span of 10 bases. Germline V gives CDR1 MGHRA, CDR2 YSYEKL. CDR3 amino acids: CASSQAGLGGYTF. The DNA of the CDR3 is TGCGCCAGCAGCCAAGCTGGGCTAGGTGGCTACACCTTC.

For this clone: Other DNA sequences from this sample encode an identical CDR3 as well. The J gene is TRBJ2-5, the V gene TRBV18, with no clear D. CDR3 length: 11 residues. V lost 6 bases and J lost 2, with 4 bases in between. The germline gives CDR1 KGHSH, CDR2 LQKENI. CDR3 region: CASSLQETQYF. Written as DNA, the CDR3 is TGTGCCAGCTCGCTTCAAGAGACCCAGTACTTC.

This sequence joins TRBV6-1 and TRBJ2-7; D not resolved. There are 13 residues in the CDR3. Germline CDR1 reads MNHNS; CDR2 reads SASEGT. Trimming cost V 2 bases and J 4 bases, with 9 bases left between them. The CDR3 sequence: CASSERQPYEQYV. CDR3 DNA: TGTGCCAGCAGTGAACGGCAGCCGTACGAGCAGTACGTC.

The V and J genes are TRBV6-6 and TRBJ2-5; TRBD1 matches at 7 bases. The germline CDR1 and CDR2 sequences are MNHNY and SVGAGI (reference sequence). The CDR3 is 14 residues long. With V trimmed by 7 bases and J by 5 bases, 10 bases remained unmatched. The DNA for the CDR3 is TGTGCCAGCAACGCCGGACAGGCCGGGGAGACCCAGTACTTC. It is translated as CASNAGQAGETQYF.

This clone was observed a handful of times. V and J are TRBV25-1 and TRBJ1-1; maybe TRBD1 (5 bases). The germline V gene has CDR1 MGHDK and CDR2 SYGVNS. V gave up 5 bases and J gave up 11 bases, with 18 bases separating them. The CDR3 contains 13 residues. The CDR3 DNA is TGTGCCAGCAGTAGGGATACCGGGACGTCGGCTTTCTTT. This sequence encodes CASSRDTGTSAFF.

This clone was detected only a few times. This chain uses TRBV13 with TRBJ2-7, with 8 bases fitting TRBD1. Germline V gives CDR1 PRHDT, CDR2 FYEKMQ (reference sequence). After removal of 5 bases from V and 12 bases from J, the junction contained 12 bases not matched to a gene. The CDR3 runs to 13 residues. This CDR3 is CASSLRQGSSTYF. CDR3 coding DNA: TGTGCCAGCAGCCTCCGACAGGGGAGTTCTACGTACTTC.

The gene calls are TRBV7-2 and TRBJ2-3; no clear D. From germline, CDR1 is SGHTA and CDR2 FQGNSA. CDR3 size: 14 residues. Trimming took off 4 bases at V and 2 bases at J, with 10 bases between the two ends. CDR3: CASSSGPNTDTQYF. CDR3 sequence (DNA): TGTGCCAGCAGCTCCGGACCCAACACAGATACGCAGTATTTT.

This clone was observed a few times. This rearrangement joins TRBV15 to TRBJ2-1; 11 bases are a match to TRBD2. The CDR3 sequence is 16 residues long. Trimming removed 1 base from V and 6 bases from J; junction bases left unmatched: 5. Germline lookup yields CDR1 LNHNV and CDR2 YYDKDF (reference sequence). The CDR3 DNA sequence: TGTGCCACCAGCAGAGGGCTAGCGGGGGGATCCAATGAGCAGTTCTTC. Translated, it gives CATSRGLAGGSNEQFF.

The chain uses TRBV27 and TRBJ2-7, with D unclear. The CDR3 length is 8 residues. CDR1 and CDR2 (germline): MNHEY, SMNVEV (reference sequence). CDR3 amino acids: CASLRRRV. In DNA form, the CDR3 reads TGTGCCAGCCTCCGAAGACGAGTC.

This clone was detected only a few times. V gene TRBV2 combines with J gene TRBJ2-5; 8 nucleotides align to TRBD1. Germline V lookup: CDR1 SNHLY, CDR2 FYNNEI. The CDR3 is made up of 15 amino acids. With 1 base clipped from V and 5 bases from J, the junction kept 6 bases outside the gene matches. CDR3 in amino acids: CASSEGGTGRETQYF. CDR3 DNA: TGTGCCAGCAGTGAAGGGGGGACAGGAAGGGAGACCCAGTACTTC. The full variable domain, rest sourced from reference TRBV2 and TRBJ2-5, is EPEVTQTPSHQVTQMGQEVILRCVPISNHLYFYWYRQILGQKVEFLVSFYNNEISEKSEIFDDQFSVERPDGSNFTLKIRSTKLEDSAMYFCASSEGGTGRETQYFGPGTRLLVL.

This clone was counted only a few times. The chain links TRBV18 to TRBJ2-5; D gene ambiguous. From germline, CDR1 is KGHSH and CDR2 LQKENI. The length of the CDR3 is 12 residues. Trimming left V 0 bases short and J 5 bases short, with 4 bases between. The CDR3: CASSPPRETQYF. In DNA, the CDR3 is TGTGCCAGCTCACCACCCCGGGAGACCCAGTACTTC. Drawing the rest from reference TRBV18 and TRBJ2-5, the complete variable domain is NAGVMQNPRHLVRRRGQEARLRCSPMKGHSHVYWYRQLPEEGLKFMVYLQKENIIDESGMPKERFSAEFPKEGPSILRIQQVVRGDSAAYFCASSPPRETQYFGPGTRLLVL.

This chain joins TRBV6-6 and TRBJ2-5; 7 bases map to TRBD2. This CDR3 has 12 residues. The ends lost 5 bases at V and 5 bases at J; junction bases unmatched: 2. The germline V gene encodes CDR1 MNHNY and CDR2 SVGAGI (reference sequence). In DNA, the CDR3 is TGTGCCAGCAGTCGGGACTACGAGACCCAGTACTTC. This translates into CASSRDYETQYF.

The chain joins TRBV7-9 to TRBJ1-1, with a tentative D call TRBD1 (6 bases). Germline lookup yields CDR1 SEHNR and CDR2 FQNEAQ (reference sequence). The CDR3 is made up of 13 amino acids. Trimming cost V 5 bases and J 7 bases, with 14 bases left between them. CDR3 sequence: CASSIQGKGEAFF. The CDR3 nucleotides read TGTGCCAGCAGCATACAGGGAAAGGGTGAAGCTTTCTTT.

The sample holds a few counts of this clone. The V call is TRBV7-2, the J call TRBJ2-7; the D call may be TRBD1 or TRBD2 (5 bases each). Germline CDR1 SGHTA, CDR2 FQGNSA. This CDR3 region has 13 residues. The V end was cut by 2 bases, the J end by 4 bases, with 9 bases between. CDR3 protein: CASSLLGEYEQYF. CDR3 in DNA: TGTGCCAGCAGCTTACTGGGGGAGTACGAGCAGTACTTC.

This sequence joins TRBV2 and TRBJ2-7; a possible D gene is TRBD1 (5 bases). The germline V and J ends were trimmed by 4 bases and 2 bases, with 9 bases remaining between them. The CDR3 is made up of 13 amino acids. Looked up from germline, CDR1 is SNHLY and CDR2 is FYNNEI. The CDR3 here is CASSAGATYEQYV. The CDR3 region has the DNA TGTGCCAGCAGTGCTGGGGCTACCTACGAGCAGTACGTC.

This clone occurred a few times. CDR3 DNA: TGCAGCGTCCAAAGACTAGCGGGAGGGGGCAATGAGCAGTTCTTC. Its translation is CSVQRLAGGGNEQFF. The chain carries TRBV29-1 and TRBJ2-1; 14 nucleotides align to TRBD2. The germline V gene has CDR1 SQVTM and CDR2 ANQGSEA. Trimming cost V 6 bases and J 6 bases; bases outside gene matches: 7. The CDR3 contains 15 residues.

This clone came up a few times. The CDR3 nucleotides read TGTGCCAGCTCACCTCCGGGACAGTCCTTAGCCAAAAACATTCAGTACTTC. Amino acid sequence: CASSPPGQSLAKNIQYF. The chain is built from TRBV18 and TRBJ2-4; 7 positions agree with TRBD1. The CDR3 consists of 17 residues. The junction had 8 bases not matched to a gene; V was cut back by 3 bases and J by 0 bases. Germline CDR1 and CDR2: KGHSH and LQKENI. The variable domain in full, completed from reference TRBV18 and TRBJ2-4, reads NAGVMQNPRHLVRRRGQEARLRCSPMKGHSHVYWYRQLPEEGLKFMVYLQKENIIDESGMPKERFSAEFPKEGPSILRIQQVVRGDSAAYFCASSPPGQSLAKNIQYFGAGTRLSVL.

The DNA for the CDR3 is TGTGCCAGCAGCTTAGACAGGAACACTGAAGCTTTCTTT. This encodes CASSLDRNTEAFF. The genes are TRBV7-2 and TRBJ1-1; D gene unclear. V lost 1 base and J 1 base, leaving 4 bases between the germline ends. This CDR3 contains 13 residues. Germline V gives CDR1 SGHTA, CDR2 FQGNSA.